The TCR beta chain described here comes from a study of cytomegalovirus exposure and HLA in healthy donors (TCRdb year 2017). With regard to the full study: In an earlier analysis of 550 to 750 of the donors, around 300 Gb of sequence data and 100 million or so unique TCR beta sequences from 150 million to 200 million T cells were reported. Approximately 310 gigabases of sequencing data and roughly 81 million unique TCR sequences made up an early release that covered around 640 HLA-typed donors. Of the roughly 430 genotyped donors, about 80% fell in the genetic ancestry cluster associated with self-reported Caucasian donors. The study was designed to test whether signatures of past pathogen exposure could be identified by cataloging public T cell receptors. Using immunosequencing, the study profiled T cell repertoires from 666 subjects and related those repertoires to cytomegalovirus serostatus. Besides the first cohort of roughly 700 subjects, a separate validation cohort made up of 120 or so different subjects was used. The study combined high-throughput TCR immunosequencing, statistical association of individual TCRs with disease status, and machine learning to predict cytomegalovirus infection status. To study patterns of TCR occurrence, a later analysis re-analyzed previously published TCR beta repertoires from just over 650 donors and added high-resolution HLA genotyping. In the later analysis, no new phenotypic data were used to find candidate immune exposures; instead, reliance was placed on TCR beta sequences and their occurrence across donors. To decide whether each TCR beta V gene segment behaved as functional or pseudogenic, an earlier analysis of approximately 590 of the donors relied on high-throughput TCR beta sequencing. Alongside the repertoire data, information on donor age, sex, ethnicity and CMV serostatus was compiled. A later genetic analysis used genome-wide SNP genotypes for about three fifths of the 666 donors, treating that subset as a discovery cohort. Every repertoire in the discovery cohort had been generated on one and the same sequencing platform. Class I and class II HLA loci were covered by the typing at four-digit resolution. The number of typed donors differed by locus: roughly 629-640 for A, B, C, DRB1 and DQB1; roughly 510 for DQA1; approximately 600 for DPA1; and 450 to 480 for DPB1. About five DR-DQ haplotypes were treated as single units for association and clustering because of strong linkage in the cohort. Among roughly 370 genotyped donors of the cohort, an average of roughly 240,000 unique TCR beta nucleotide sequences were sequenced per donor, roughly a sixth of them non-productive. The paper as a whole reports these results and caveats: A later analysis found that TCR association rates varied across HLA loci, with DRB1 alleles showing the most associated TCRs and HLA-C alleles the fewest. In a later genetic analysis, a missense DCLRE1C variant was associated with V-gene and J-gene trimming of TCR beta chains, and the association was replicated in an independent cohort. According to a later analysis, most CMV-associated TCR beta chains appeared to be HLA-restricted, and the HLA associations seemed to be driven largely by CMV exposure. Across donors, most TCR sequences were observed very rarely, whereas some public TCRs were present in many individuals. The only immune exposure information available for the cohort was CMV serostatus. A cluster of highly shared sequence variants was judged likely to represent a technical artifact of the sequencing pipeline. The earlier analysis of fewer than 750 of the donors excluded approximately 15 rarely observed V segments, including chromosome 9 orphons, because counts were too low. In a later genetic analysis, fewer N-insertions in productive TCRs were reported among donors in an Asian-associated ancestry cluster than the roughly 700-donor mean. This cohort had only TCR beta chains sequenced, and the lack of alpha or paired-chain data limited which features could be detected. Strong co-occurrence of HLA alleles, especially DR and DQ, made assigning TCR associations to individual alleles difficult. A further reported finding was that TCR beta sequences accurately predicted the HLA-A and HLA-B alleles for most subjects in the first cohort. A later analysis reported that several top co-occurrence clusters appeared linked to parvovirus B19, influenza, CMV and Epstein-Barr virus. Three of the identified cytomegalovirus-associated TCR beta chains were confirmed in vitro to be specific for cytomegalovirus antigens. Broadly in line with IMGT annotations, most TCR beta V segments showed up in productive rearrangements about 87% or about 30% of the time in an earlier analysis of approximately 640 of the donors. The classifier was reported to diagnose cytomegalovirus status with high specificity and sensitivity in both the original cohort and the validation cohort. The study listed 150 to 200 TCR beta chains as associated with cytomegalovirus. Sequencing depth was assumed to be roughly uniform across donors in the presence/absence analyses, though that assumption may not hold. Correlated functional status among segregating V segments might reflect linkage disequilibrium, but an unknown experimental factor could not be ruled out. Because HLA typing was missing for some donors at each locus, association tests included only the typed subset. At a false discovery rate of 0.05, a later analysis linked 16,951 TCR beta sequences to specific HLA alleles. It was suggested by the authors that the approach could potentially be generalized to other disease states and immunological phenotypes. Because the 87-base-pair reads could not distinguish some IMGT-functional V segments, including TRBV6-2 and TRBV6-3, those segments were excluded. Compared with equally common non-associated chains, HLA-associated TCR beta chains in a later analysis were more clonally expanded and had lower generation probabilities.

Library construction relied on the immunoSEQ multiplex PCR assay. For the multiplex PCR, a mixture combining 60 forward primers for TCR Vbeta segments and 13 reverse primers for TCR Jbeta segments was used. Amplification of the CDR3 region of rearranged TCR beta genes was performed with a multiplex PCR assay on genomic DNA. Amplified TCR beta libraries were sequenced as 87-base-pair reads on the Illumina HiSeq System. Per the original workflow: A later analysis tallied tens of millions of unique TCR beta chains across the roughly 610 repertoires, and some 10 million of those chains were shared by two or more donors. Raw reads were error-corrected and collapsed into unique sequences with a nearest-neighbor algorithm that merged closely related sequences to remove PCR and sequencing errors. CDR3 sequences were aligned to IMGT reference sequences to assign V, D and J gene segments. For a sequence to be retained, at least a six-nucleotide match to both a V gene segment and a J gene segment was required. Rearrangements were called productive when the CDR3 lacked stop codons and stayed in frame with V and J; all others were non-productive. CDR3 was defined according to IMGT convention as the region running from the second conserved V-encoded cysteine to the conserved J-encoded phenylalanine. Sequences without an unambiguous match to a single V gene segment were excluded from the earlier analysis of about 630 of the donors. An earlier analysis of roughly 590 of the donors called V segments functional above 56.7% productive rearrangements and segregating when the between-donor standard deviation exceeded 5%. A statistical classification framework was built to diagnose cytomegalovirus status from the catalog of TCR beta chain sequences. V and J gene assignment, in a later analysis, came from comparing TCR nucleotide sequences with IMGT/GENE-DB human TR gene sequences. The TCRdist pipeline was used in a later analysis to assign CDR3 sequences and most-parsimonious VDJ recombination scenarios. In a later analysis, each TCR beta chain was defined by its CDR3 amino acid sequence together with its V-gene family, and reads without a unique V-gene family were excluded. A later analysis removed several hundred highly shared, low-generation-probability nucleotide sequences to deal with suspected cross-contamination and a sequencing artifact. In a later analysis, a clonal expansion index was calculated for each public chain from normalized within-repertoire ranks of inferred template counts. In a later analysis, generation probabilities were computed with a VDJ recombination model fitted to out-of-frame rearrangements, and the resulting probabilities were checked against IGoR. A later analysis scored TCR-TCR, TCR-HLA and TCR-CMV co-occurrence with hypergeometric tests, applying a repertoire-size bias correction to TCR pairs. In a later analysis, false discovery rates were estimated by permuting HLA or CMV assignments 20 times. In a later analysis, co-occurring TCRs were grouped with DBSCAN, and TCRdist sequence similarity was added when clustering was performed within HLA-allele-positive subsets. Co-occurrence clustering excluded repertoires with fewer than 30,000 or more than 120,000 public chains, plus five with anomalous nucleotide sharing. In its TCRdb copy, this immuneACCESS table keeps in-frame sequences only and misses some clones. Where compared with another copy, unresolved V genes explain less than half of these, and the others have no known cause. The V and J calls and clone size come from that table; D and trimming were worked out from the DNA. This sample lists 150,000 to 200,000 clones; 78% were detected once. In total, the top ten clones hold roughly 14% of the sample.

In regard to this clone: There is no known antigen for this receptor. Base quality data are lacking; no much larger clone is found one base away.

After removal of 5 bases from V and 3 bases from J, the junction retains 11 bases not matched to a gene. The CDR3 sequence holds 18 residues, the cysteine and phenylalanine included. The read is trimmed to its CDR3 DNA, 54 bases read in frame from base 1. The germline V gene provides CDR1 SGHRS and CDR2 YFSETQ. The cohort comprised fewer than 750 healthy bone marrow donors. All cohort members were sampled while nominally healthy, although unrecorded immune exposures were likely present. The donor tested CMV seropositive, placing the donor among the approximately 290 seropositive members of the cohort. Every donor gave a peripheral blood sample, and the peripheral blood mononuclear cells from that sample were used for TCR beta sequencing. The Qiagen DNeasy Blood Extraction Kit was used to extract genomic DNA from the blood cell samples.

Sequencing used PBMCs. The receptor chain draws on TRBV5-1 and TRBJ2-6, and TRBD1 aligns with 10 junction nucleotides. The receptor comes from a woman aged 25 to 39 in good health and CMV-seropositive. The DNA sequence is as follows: TGCGCCAGCAGGTCTCCCCGGGACAGGGGAGATGGGGCCAACGTCCTGACTTTC. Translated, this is CASRSPRDRGDGANVLTF.